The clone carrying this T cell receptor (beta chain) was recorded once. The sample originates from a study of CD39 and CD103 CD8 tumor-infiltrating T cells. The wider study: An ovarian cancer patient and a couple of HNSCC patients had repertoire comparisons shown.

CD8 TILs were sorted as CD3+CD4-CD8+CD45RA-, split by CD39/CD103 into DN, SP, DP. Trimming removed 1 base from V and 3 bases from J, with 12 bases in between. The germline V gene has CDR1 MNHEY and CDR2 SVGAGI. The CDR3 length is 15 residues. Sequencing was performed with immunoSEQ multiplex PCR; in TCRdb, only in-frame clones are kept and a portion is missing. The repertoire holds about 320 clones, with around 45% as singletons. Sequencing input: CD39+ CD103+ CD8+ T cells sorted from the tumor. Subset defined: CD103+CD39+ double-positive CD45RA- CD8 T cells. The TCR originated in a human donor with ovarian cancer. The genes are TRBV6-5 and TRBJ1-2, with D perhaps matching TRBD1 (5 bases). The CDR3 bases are TGTGCCAGCAGTTACTACCAGGGAGCTCACTATGGCTACACCTTC. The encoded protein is CASSYYQGAHYGYTF.